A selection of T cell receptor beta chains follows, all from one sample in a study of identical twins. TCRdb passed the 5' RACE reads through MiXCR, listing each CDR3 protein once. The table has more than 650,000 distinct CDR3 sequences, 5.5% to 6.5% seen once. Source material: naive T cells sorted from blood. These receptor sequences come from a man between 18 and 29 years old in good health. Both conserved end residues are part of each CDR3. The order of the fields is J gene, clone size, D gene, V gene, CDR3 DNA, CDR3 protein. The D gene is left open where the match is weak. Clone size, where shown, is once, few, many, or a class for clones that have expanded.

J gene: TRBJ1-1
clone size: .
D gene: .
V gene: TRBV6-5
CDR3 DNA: TGTGCCAGCAGTCCGGGACCTTTGAACGCTTCCTTT
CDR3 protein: CASSPGPLNASF

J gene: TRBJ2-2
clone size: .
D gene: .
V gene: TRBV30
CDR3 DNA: TGTGCCAGACCGGGACACCGAACCGGGGAGCTGTTTTTT
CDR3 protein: CARPGHRTGELFF

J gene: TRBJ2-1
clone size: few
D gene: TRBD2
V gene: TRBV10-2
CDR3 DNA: TGCGCCACCTGGGCGGGAGTTACCTACAATGAGCAGTTCTTC
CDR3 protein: CATWAGVTYNEQFF

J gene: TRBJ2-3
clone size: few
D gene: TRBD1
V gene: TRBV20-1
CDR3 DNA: TGCAGTGCCCCCGGGACAGGGTTCACAGATACGCAGTATTTT
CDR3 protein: CSAPGTGFTDTQYF

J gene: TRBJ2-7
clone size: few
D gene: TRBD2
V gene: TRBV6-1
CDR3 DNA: TGTGCCAGCAGTCTAACCGGGACTAGCGGGAGATACGAGCAGTACTTC
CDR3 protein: CASSLTGTSGRYEQYF

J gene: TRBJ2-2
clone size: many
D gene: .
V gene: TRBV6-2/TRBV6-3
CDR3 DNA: TGTGCCAGCAGCTCCACCAGAACCGGGGAGCTGTTTTTT
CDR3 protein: CASSSTRTGELFF

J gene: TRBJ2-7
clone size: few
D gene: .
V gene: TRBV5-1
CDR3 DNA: TGCGCCAGCAGCGAACCCAAGGGGGGGACGGCTTCCTACGAGCAGTACTTC
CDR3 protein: CASSEPKGGTASYEQYF

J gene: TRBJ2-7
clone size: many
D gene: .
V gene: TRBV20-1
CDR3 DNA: TGCAGTGCTGCCCTGACCTCCCACTACGAGCAGTACTTC
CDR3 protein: CSAALTSHYEQYF

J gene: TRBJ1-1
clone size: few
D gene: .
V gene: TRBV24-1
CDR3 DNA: TGTGCCACCCGGGGCGAGAACACTGAAGCTTTCTTT
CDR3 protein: CATRGENTEAFF

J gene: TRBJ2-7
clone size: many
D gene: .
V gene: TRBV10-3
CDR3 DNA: TGTGCCATCAGTGACAGTCCGATCGAGCAGTACTTC
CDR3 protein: CAISDSPIEQYF

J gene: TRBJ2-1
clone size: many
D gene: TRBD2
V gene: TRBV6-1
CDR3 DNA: TGTGCCAGCCCCCGGTGGGGACTAGCGGGAGGGCCGGGGTACAATGAGCAGTTCTTC
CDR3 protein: CASPRWGLAGGPGYNEQFF

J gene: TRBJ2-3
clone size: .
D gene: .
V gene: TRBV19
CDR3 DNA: TGTGCCAGTACTACCGCAGATACGCAGTATTTT
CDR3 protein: CASTTADTQYF

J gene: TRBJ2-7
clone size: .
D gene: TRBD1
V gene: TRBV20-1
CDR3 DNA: TGCAGTGCTAGAGCAAAAGGGGGCATTACGAGGGAGCAGTACTTC
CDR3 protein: CSARAKGGITREQYF

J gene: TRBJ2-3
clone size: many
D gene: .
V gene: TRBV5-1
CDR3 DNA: TGTGCCAGCAGCTTAGGGCAGGGAAACACAGATACGCAGTATTTT
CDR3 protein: CASSLGQGNTDTQYF

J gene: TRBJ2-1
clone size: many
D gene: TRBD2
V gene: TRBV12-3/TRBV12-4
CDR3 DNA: TGTGCCAGCACCTCCTTTGCGGGAGGGGTAGATGAGCAGTTCTTC
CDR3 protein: CASTSFAGGVDEQFF

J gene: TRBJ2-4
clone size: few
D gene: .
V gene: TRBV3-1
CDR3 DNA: TGTGCCAGCAGCCAAGCAGTAGGGGGTCTAGCCAAAAACATTCAGTACTTC
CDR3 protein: CASSQAVGGLAKNIQYF

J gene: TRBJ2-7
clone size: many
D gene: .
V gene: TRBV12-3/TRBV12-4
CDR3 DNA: TGTGCCAGCACTGGAGCCCCGTACTTC
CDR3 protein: CASTGAPYF

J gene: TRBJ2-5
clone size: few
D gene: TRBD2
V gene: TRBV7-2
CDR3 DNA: TGTGCCAGCAGTCCCTCCCCGGGGCTAGCGGGGTTGAAGACCCAGTACTTC
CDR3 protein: CASSPSPGLAGLKTQYF

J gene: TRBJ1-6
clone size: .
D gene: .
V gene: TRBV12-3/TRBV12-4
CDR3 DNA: TGTGCCAGCACTTTGGCGAGCTCCTATAATTCACCCCTCCACTTT
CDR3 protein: CASTLASSYNSPLHF

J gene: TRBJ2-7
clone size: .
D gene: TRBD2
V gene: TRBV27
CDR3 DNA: TGTGCCAGCAGTCCTGGGACTATCTCCTACGAGCAGTACTTC
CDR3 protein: CASSPGTISYEQYF

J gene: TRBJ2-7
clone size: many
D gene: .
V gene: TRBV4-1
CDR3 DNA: TGCGCCAGCAGCTCACGGGACGGACCCTACGAGCAGTACTTC
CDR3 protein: CASSSRDGPYEQYF

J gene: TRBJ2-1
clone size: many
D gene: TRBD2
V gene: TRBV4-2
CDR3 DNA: TGTGCCAGCAGCCGTGGGACTAGCGGTAGGCCCGAGCAGTTCTTC
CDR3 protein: CASSRGTSGRPEQFF

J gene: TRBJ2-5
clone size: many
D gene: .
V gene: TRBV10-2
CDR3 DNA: TGCGCCAGCAGTGATTACGGGGGAGAGACCCAGTACTTC
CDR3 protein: CASSDYGGETQYF

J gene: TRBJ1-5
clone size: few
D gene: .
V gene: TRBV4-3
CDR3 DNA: TGCGCCAGCAGCCAATCTTCTGACAGTAATCAGCCCCAGCATTTT
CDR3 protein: CASSQSSDSNQPQHF

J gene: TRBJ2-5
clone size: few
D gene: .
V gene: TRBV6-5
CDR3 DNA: TGTGCCAGCAGTTGGACACCCAAAGAGACCCAGTACTTC
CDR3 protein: CASSWTPKETQYF

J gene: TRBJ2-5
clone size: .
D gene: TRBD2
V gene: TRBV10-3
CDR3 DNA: TGTGCCATCAGTGAGTCGAGACTAGCGGGAGACTCCGAGGGGGAGACCCAGTACTTC
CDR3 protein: CAISESRLAGDSEGETQYF

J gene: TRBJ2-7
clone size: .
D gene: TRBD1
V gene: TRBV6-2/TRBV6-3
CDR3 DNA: TGTGCCAGCAGCTACCAGGGGGATAGATCCTACGAGCAGTACTTC
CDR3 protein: CASSYQGDRSYEQYF